This entry concerns a single TCR beta chain. Antigen: not known. The germline V gene encodes CDR1 MDHEN and CDR2 SYDVKM. This CDR3 has 18 residues. The J segment lost 3 bases and the V segment lost 5 bases, leaving 18 bases of the junction unmatched. The sample comes from a study of beta chain features in type 1 diabetes. Study-level points and caveats: Among all four CD4+ subsets, Type 1 diabetes patients had TCRB CDR3s that were moderately but significantly shorter.

The investigators reverse transcribed all of the isolated RNA, so they sequenced expressed TCRB transcripts. TCRdb's table, derived via immunoSEQ multiplex PCR, lists solely in-frame clones and lacks some. The table lists 500,000 to 650,000 clones, around 12% of them singletons. The chain joins TRBV28 to TRBJ2-7; 8 bases map to TRBD2. This TCR was sampled from a man aged 25-40 years with type 1 diabetes. Sequences were obtained from naive CD4+ T cells from blood. This CDR3 is CASSLIFPGGESLYEQYF. In DNA form, the CDR3 reads TGTGCCAGCAGTCTCATTTTCCCCGGGGGGGAATCTCTCTACGAGCAGTACTTC.